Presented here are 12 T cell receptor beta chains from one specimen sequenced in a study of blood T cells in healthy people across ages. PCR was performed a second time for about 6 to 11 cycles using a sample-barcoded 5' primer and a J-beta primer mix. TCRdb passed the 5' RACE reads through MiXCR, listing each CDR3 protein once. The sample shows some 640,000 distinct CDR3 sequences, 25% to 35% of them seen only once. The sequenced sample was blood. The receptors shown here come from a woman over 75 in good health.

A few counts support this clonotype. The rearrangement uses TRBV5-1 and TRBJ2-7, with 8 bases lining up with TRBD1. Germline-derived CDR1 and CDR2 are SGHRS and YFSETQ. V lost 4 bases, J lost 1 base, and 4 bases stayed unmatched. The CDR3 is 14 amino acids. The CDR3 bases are TGCGCCAGCAGCCATGGACAGGGTTCCTACGAGCAGTACTTC. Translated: CASSHGQGSYEQYF.

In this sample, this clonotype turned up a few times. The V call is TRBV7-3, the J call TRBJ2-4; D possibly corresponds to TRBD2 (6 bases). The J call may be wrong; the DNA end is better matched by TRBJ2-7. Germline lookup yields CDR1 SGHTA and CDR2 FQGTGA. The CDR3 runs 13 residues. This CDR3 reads CASSVTSNSEQYF. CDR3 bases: TGTGCCAGCAGCGTCACTAGCAATAGCGAGCAGTACTTC.

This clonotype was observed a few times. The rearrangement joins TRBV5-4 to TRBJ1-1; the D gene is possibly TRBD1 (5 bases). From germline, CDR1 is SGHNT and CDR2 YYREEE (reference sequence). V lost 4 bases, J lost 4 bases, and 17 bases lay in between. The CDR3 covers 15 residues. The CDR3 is CASSLRGLDRTEAFF. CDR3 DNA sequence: TGTGCCAGCAGCCTCCGGGGCCTCGATCGCACTGAAGCTTTCTTT.

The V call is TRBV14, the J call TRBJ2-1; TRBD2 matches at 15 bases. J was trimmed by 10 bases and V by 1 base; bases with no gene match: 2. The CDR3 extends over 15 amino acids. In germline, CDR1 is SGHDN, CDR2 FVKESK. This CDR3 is CASSQVGTSGGEQFF. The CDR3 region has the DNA TGTGCCAGCAGCCAAGTGGGGACTAGCGGGGGGGAGCAGTTCTTC. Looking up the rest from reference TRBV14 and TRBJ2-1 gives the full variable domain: EAGVTQFPSHSVIEKGQTVTLRCDPISGHDNLYWYRRVMGKEIKFLLHFVKESKQDESGMPNNRFLAERTGGTYSTLKVQPAELEDSGVYFCASSQVGTSGGEQFFGPGTRLTVL.

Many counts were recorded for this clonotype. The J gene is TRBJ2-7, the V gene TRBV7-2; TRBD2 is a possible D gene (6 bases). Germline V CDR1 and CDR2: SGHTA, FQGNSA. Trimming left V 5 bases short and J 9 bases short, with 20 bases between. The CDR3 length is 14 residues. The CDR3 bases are TGTGCCAGCAGCCCCGGGGGAGAGTCGGCGGCGCAGTACTTC. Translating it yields CASSPGGESAAQYF.

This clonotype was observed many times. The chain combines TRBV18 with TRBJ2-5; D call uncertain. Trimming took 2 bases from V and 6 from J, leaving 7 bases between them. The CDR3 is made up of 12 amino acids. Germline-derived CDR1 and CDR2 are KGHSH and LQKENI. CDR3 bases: TGTGCCAGCTCACCAGGTCGGCAGACCCAGTACTTC. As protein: CASSPGRQTQYF.

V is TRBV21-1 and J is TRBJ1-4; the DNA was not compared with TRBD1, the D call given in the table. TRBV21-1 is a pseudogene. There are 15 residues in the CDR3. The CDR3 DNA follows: TGTGCCAGCAGCAAAGTCCCCCCAGGGTTGGAAAAACTGTTTTTT. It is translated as CASSKVPPGLEKLFF.

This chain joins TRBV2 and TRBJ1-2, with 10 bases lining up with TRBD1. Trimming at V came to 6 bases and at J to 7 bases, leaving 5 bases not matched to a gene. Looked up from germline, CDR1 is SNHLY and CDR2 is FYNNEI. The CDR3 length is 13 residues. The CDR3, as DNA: TGTGCCAGCAGCGCTAGACAGGGGGCTGGCTACACCTTC. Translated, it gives CASSARQGAGYTF.

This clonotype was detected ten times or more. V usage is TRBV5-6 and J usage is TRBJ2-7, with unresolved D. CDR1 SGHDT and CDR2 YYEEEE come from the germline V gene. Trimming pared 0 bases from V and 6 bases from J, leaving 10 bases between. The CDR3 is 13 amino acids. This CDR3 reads CASSLAVLGEQYF. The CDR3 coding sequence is TGTGCCAGCAGCTTGGCGGTGTTAGGCGAGCAGTACTTC.

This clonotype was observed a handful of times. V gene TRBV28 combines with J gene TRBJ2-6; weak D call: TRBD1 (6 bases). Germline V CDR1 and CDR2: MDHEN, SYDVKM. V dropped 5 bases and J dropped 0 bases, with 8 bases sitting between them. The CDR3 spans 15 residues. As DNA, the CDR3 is TGTGCCAGCAGTACAGGGAGCTCTGGGGCCAACGTCCTGACTTTC. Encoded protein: CASSTGSSGANVLTF.

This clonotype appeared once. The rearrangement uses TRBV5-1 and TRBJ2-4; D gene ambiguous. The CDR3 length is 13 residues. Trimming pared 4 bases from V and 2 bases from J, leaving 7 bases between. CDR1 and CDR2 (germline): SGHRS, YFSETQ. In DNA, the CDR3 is TGCGCCAGCAGCCCTCCGACCAAAAACATTCAGTACTTC. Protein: CASSPPTKNIQYF.

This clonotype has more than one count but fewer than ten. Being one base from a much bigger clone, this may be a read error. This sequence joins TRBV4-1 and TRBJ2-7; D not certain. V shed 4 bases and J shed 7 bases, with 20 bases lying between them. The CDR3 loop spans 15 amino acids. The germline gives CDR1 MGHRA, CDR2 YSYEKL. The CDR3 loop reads CASSPTSQAYNEQYF. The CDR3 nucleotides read TGCGCCAGCAGCCCCACAAGTCAGGCTTACAATGAGCAGTACTTC.